This is a list of T cell receptor beta chains from one sample in a study of T cell clones after liver transplantation. The data were produced by immunoSEQ multiplex PCR, yet TCRdb's version contains in-frame clones alone and is incomplete. In the table there are 40,000 to 65,000 clones, about four fifths of which are singletons. The starting material was CD4+ T cells from blood, obtained before liver transplant. These receptors came from a human donor who received a liver transplant. CDR3s leave out the opening cysteine and the closing phenylalanine or tryptophan.

>TRBJ2-1|TRBV10-3
ATHQGEGNEQF
>TRBJ2-3|TRBV30
AWSEGGVPDTQY
>TRBJ2-2|TRBV29-1
SVSLGRGGIGGELF
>TRBJ1-1|TRBV28
ASKDRVGPEAF
>TRBJ2-6|TRBV7-3
ASSLDRSSGANVLT
>TRBJ1-2|TRBV7-2
ASSLGTDYGYT
>TRBJ2-7|TRBV18
ASSPNLRTQRGYAYEQY
>TRBJ2-3|TRBV2
ASRREPATDTQY
>TRBJ2-5|TRBV4-2
ASSSRLGTGRTQY
>TRBJ2-7|TRBV7-2
ASSFLRTNLGEQY
>TRBJ2-1|TRBV9
ASSVAGTGSYNEQF
>TRBJ2-3|TRBV19
ASSIERTDTQY
>TRBJ1-6|TRBV7-2
ASKTGQYNSPLH
>TRBJ1-1|TRBV12-5
ASGKGLYTEAF
>TRBJ1-2|TRBV14
ASSQDPKYGYT
>TRBJ2-2|TRBV11-3
ASSAGLDTGELF
>TRBJ2-2|TRBV5-1
ASSITQGDHGELF
>TRBJ2-5|TRBV7-6
ASSLAPPIGEETQY
>TRBJ2-1|TRBV11-2
ASDSGSWNEQF
>TRBJ1-5|TRBV7-8
ASSYIAGANQPQH
>TRBJ2-5|TRBV4-2
ASSPGGAGETQY
>TRBJ2-3|TRBV7-2
ASRTSGSNTQY
>TRBJ2-3|TRBV29-1
SILSGLAGGFDTQY
>TRBJ1-1|TRBV6-5
ASSYGWGTEDTEAF
>TRBJ1-3|TRBV7-9
ASSYTTSGNTIY
>TRBJ2-3|TRBV5-1
ASSWGLAGSTDTQY
>TRBJ2-1|TRBV5-1
ASSPGQGTYNEQF
>TRBJ2-7|TRBV11-3
ASSLDGGEQY
>TRBJ1-5|TRBV7-3
GMLGGAAVCNQPQH
>TRBJ1-1|TRBV12-5
ASGLRTEAF
>TRBJ1-1|TRBV28
ASGSTAQGEAF
>TRBJ1-5|TRBV5-1
ASSSIGLDQPQH
>TRBJ2-7|TRBV9
ASSPGGTRGYEQY
>TRBJ1-2|TRBV7-2
ASSLQVLAHGYT
>TRBJ1-2|TRBV5-1
ASRPGGSGGYGYT
>TRBJ1-2|TRBV4-2
ASSKTDRGRDYGYT
>TRBJ2-2|TRBV11-2
ASSLVAGDFTGELF
>TRBJ1-3|TRBV5-1
ASSLFGSGNTIY
>TRBJ1-2|TRBV15
ATRKATGGYGYT
>TRBJ2-1|TRBV28
ASSIYWYNEQF
>TRBJ2-5|TRBV5-1
ASSSGLRETQY
>TRBJ2-1|TRBV29-1
SVTTGGAYNEQF
>TRBJ1-6|TRBV14
ASSLLLPGNSPLH
>TRBJ1-1|TRBV2
ASSGGTDTEAF
>TRBJ1-3|TRBV6-5
ASSRGLGNTIY
>TRBJ2-7|TRBV7-2
ASSLGSSGRIYEQY
>TRBJ2-7|TRBV18
ASSPQTGGGYEQY
>TRBJ1-1|TRBV9
ASSRSGGETEAF
>TRBJ2-1|TRBV7-7
ASSLNQGVGYNEQF
>TRBJ2-7|TRBV25-1
ASSGREGKY
>TRBJ2-3|TRBV4-3
ASSRQLAGGSTDTQY
>TRBJ1-2|TRBV6-1
ASSRDRYYGYT
>TRBJ2-1|TRBV19
ASSPVGIGFRWEQF
>TRBJ2-2|TRBV5-1
ASSLGQGDTGELF